The entry below describes one T cell receptor (beta chain). CD45RO-negative cells were positively selected for CCR7, leaving out terminally differentiated effector memory CD45RA+ cells. The data belong to a study of shared clonotypes between healthy human individuals. TCRdb's copy holds only in-frame clones and misses some; the assay was immunoSEQ multiplex PCR. In the table there are nearly 600,000 clones, 95% to 96% of which are singletons. The V and J ends lost 2 bases and 6 bases respectively, with 5 bases between them. The CDR3 extends over 13 amino acids. Germline CDR1 reads MNHEY; CDR2 reads SVGAGI.

The genes are TRBV6-5 and TRBJ1-6; unclear D gene. This sequence originates from a woman aged 25-40 years in good health. The sample comprised naive CD8+ T cells sorted from blood. The CDR3 DNA follows: TGTGCCAGCAGTTACAAGATTAATTCACCCCTCCACTTT. Protein sequence: CASSYKINSPLHF.